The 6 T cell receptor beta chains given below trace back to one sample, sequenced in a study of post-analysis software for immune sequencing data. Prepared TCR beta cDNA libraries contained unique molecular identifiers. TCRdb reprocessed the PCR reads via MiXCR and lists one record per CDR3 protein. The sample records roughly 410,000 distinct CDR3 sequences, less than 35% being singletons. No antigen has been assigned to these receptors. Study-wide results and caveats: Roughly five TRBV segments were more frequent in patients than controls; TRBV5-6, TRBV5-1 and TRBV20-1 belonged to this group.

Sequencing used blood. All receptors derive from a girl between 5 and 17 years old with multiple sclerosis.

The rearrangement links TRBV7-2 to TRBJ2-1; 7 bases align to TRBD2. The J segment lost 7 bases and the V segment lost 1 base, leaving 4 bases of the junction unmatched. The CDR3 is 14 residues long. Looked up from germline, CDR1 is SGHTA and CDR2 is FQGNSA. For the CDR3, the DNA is TGTGCCAGCAGCTTAGGGACTAGTTTTAATGAGCAGTTCTTC. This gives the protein CASSLGTSFNEQFF.

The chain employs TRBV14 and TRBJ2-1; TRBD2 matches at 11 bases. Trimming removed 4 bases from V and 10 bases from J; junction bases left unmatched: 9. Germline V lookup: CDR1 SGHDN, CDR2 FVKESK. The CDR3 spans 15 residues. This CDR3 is CASSLRSGGAGEQFF. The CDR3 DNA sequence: TGTGCCAGCAGCCTACGTAGCGGGGGGGCCGGAGAGCAGTTCTTC.

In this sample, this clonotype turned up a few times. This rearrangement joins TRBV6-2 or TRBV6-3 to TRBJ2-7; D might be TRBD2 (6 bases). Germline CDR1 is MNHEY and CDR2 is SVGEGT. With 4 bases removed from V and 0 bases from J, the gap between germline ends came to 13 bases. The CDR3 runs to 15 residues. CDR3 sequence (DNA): TGTGCCAGCAGTTCCGGGACTGGAAACTCCTACGAGCAGTACTTC. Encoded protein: CASSSGTGNSYEQYF.

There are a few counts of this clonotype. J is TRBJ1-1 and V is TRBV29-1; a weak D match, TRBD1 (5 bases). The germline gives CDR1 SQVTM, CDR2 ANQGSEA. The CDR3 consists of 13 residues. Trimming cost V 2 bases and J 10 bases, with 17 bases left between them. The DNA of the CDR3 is TGCAGCGTTGAAAGGAGACAGCAAGCCCTAGCTTTCTTT. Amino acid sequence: CSVERRQQALAFF.

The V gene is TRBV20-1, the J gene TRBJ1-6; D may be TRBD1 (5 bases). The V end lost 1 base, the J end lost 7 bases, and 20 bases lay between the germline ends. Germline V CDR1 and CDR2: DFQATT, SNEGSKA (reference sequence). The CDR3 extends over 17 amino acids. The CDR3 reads CSARVYGGTIPNSPLHF. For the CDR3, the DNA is TGCAGTGCTAGAGTTTATGGAGGGACCATCCCAAATTCACCCCTCCACTTT.

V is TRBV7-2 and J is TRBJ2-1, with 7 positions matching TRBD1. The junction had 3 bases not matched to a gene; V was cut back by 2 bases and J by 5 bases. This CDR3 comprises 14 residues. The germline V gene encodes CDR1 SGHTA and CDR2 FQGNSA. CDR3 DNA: TGTGCCAGCAGCTTAAGGGACAGAGACAATGAGCAGTTCTTC. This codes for CASSLRDRDNEQFF.